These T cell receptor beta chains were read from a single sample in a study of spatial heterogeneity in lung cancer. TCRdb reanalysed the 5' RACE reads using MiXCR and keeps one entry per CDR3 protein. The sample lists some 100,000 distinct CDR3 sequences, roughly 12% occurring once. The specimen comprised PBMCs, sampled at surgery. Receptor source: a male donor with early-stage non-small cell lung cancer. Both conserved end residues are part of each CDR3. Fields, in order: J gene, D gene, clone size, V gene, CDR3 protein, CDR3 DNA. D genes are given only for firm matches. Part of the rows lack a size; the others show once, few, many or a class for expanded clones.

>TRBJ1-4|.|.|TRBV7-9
CASSTDNLPTNEKLFF
TGTGCCAGCAGCACGGACAATCTCCCAACTAATGAAAAACTGTTTTTT
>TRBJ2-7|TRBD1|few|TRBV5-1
CASSLAPGGDSYEQYF
TGCGCCAGCAGCTTGGCCCCAGGGGGCGACTCCTACGAGCAGTACTTC
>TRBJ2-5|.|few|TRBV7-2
CASSLALAIQETQYF
TGTGCCAGCAGCTTAGCGCTGGCTATACAAGAGACCCAGTACTTC
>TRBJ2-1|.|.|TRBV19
CASAGGSYNEQFF
TGTGCCAGTGCGGGTGGTTCCTACAATGAGCAGTTCTTC
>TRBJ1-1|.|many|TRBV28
CASSCERPKGDTEAFF
TGTGCCAGCAGCTGTGAGCGCCCCAAGGGCGACACTGAAGCTTTCTTT
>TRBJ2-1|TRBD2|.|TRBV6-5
CASRGGGPYNEQFF
TGTGCCAGCAGGGGCGGGGGGCCTTACAATGAGCAGTTCTTC
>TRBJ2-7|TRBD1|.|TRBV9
CASSVGDRGEQYF
TGTGCCAGCAGCGTAGGAGACAGGGGCGAGCAGTACTTC
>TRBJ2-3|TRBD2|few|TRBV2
CASSEGGSADTQYF
TGTGCCAGCAGTGAAGGCGGGAGTGCAGATACGCAGTATTTT
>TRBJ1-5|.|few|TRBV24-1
CATSVGFNQPQHF
TGTGCCACCAGTGTGGGATTCAATCAGCCCCAGCATTTT
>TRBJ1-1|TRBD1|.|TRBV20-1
CSARSFLQGVLVAEAFF
TGCAGTGCTAGATCTTTTCTGCAGGGGGTGTTGGTCGCTGAAGCTTTCTTT
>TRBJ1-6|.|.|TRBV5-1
CASSFGQPNSPLHF
TGCGCCAGCAGCTTTGGACAGCCAAATTCACCCCTCCACTTT
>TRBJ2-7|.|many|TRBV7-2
CASSLCRYF
TGTGCCAGCAGCTTATGTAGGTACTTC
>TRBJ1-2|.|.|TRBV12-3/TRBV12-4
CASSSGTDVYGYTF
TGTGCCAGCAGCTCCGGGACTGACGTCTATGGCTACACCTTC
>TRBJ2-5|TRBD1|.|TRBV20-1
CSASPDRVRETQYF
TGCAGTGCTAGCCCAGACAGGGTACGGGAGACCCAGTACTTC
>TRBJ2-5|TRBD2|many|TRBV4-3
CASSQESPTSGRGETQYF
TGCGCCAGCAGCCAAGAAAGCCCTACTAGCGGGAGGGGTGAGACCCAGTACTTC
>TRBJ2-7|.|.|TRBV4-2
CASSQAEGTASYEQYF
TGTGCCAGCAGCCAAGCCGAGGGGACCGCCTCCTACGAGCAGTACTTC
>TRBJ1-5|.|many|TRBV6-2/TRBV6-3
CASSWIGQPQHF
TGTGCCAGCAGTTGGATAGGACAGCCCCAGCATTTT
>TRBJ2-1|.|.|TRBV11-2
CASSLVGSGRNEQFF
TGTGCCAGCAGCTTAGTTGGGAGTGGGCGCAATGAGCAGTTCTTC
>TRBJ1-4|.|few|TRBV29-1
CSVEVRGATNEKLFF
TGCAGCGTTGAAGTTAGGGGTGCAACTAATGAAAAACTGTTTTTT
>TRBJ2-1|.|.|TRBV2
CASSDSLGYNEQFF
TGTGCCAGCAGTGACAGTTTGGGTTACAATGAGCAGTTCTTC
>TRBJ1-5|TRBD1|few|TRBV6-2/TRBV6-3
CASSPTGMGNQPQHF
TGTGCCAGCAGCCCGACAGGGATGGGCAATCAGCCCCAGCATTTT
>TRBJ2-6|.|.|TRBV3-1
CASSQVVSRDKALSGANVLTF
TGTGCCAGCAGCCAAGTCGTTTCCCGCGACAAGGCCCTCTCTGGGGCCAACGTCCTGACTTTC